These 14 T cell receptor beta chains were sequenced from one sample in a study of chemoradiotherapy in HPV16-positive cancers. Sequenced by immunoSEQ multiplex PCR; TCRdb stores in-frame clones only, minus some. The sample records about 5,000 clones, about 92% being singletons. The specimen was taken from a patient who underwent chemoradiotherapy. Receptors originate from a human donor with HPV-associated anogenital cancer.

The genes are TRBV27 and TRBJ1-5; D is uncertain. Trimming left V 3 bases short and J 0 bases short, with 9 bases between. Per germline, CDR1 MNHEY and CDR2 SMNVEV (reference sequence). This CDR3 region has 15 residues. The CDR3 DNA reads as TGTGCCAGCAGTTTTGAGGGCCTTAGCAATCAGCCCCAGCATTTT. Translating it yields CASSFEGLSNQPQHF.

The rearrangement joins TRBV29-1 to TRBJ2-7; D gene uncertain. This CDR3 contains 13 residues. With 4 bases removed from V and 5 bases from J, the gap between germline ends came to 15 bases. CDR1 is SQVTM, CDR2 ANQGSEA, per germline. The CDR3 is CSVAGSWFNEQYF. For the CDR3, the DNA is TGCAGCGTTGCGGGCAGCTGGTTCAACGAGCAGTACTTC.

This chain connects TRBV27 to TRBJ2-3, with a weak D call TRBD2 (6 bases). Germline CDR1 and CDR2: MNHEY and SMNVEV (reference sequence). The CDR3 sequence is 15 residues long. Trimming stripped 1 base from V and 2 bases from J, with 10 bases between. The CDR3 region has the DNA TGTGCCAGCAGTTTATTAGCGGCGGCCACAGATACGCAGTATTTT. It is translated as CASSLLAAATDTQYF.

V is TRBV5-1 and J is TRBJ1-5, with TRBD1 matching 9 bases. The germline V gene encodes CDR1 SGHRS and CDR2 YFSETQ. This CDR3 contains 16 residues. Trimming took 0 bases from V and 8 from J; bases not matched to a gene: 9. CDR3 sequence (DNA): TGCGCCAGCAGCTTGGCCGACAGGGGGTCGTTGGAGCCCCAGCATTTT. Translation gives CASSLADRGSLEPQHF. Supplemented by reference TRBV5-1 and TRBJ1-5, the full variable domain reads KAGVTQTPRYLIKTRGQQVTLSCSPISGHRSVSWYQQTPGQGLQFLFEYFSETQRNKGNFPGRFSGRQFSNSRSEMNVSTLELGDSALYLCASSLADRGSLEPQHFGDGTRLSIL.

This rearrangement joins TRBV11-1 to TRBJ2-3; D unclear. Germline lookup yields CDR1 SGHAT and CDR2 FQDESV (reference sequence). This CDR3 region has 17 residues. Trimming removed 6 bases from V and 2 bases from J, with 21 bases in between. CDR3 in amino acids: CASSSFPLGSSTDTQYF. CDR3 nucleotides: TGTGCCAGCAGTTCATTTCCACTGGGGTCTTCCACAGATACGCAGTATTTT.

This sequence joins TRBV25-1 and TRBJ2-2, with 9 bases aligning to TRBD1. This CDR3 spans 16 amino acids. Trimming took 1 base from V and 3 from J; bases not matched to a gene: 3. The V gene's germline CDR1 is MGHDK and CDR2 SYGVNS. CDR3 DNA: TGTGCCAGCAGTGAATTGGACAGGGGAGACACCGGGGAGCTGTTTTTT. Translation: CASSELDRGDTGELFF.

The chain links TRBV19 to TRBJ2-4, with D perhaps matching TRBD1 or TRBD2 (5 bases each). The CDR3 totals 15 residues. From germline, CDR1 is LNHDA and CDR2 SQIVND (reference sequence). The V end was cut by 2 bases, the J end by 9 bases, with 17 bases between. CDR3 in amino acids: CASSIIVGTAGIQYF. The CDR3 DNA follows: TGTGCCAGTAGTATAATCGTGGGGACGGCTGGCATTCAGTACTTC.

Here the CDR3 reads CASSPPKGGPQFF. In DNA, the CDR3 is TGTGCCAGCAGCCCACCGAAGGGGGGTCCGCAGTTCTTC. The J gene is TRBJ2-1, the V gene TRBV7-8; either TRBD1 or TRBD2 may supply D (6 bases each). Between the trimmed V and J ends, which lost 5 bases and 12 bases, there was a span of 17 bases. The V gene's germline CDR1 is SGHVS and CDR2 FQNEAQ. The length of the CDR3 is 13 residues.

This chain connects TRBV4-1 to TRBJ1-2, with TRBD1 matching 7 bases. J was trimmed by 2 bases and V by 0 bases; bases with no gene match: 6. Germline V gene data show CDR1 as MGHRA and CDR2 as YSYEKL. The CDR3 consists of 16 residues. The CDR3 is CASSQDPTGINYGYTF. CDR3 DNA sequence: TGCGCCAGCAGCCAAGATCCGACAGGGATAAACTATGGCTACACCTTC.

The chain uses TRBV4-3 and TRBJ1-1; D not certain. The CDR3 runs to 14 residues. Germline V gene lookup returns CDR1 LGHNA and CDR2 YSLEER. V lost 0 bases and J lost 6, with 11 bases in between. CDR3 loop: CASSQEVRGAEAFF. DNA of the CDR3: TGCGCCAGCAGCCAAGAAGTGCGGGGAGCTGAAGCTTTCTTT.

V is TRBV9 and J is TRBJ2-5; TRBD1 matches at 9 bases. The length of the CDR3 is 15 residues. Germline lookup yields CDR1 SGDLS and CDR2 YYNGEE. Trimming removed 3 bases from V and 5 bases from J; junction bases left unmatched: 8. CDR3 loop: CASSAGTGNLETQYF. The CDR3 region has the DNA TGTGCCAGCAGCGCCGGGACAGGGAATCTTGAGACCCAGTACTTC.

The chain has TRBV11-2 and TRBJ2-7; 10 bases match TRBD1. The CDR3 is made up of 17 amino acids. The germline V gene encodes CDR1 SGHAT and CDR2 FQNNGV. V dropped 0 bases and J dropped 4; count of bases not matched to a gene: 9. The CDR3 here is CASSLEGSDRGLYEQYF. The CDR3 DNA reads as TGTGCCAGCAGCTTAGAGGGGAGTGACAGGGGGCTATACGAGCAGTACTTC.

This clone has just one count. For the CDR3, the DNA is TGCGCCAGCAGCCAATCCCAGACAGGGGGCTACGAGCAGTACTTC. This codes for CASSQSQTGGYEQYF. The chain employs TRBV4-1 and TRBJ2-7; 9 bases fit TRBD1. Germline V gene data show CDR1 as MGHRA and CDR2 as YSYEKL. This CDR3 spans 15 amino acids. V shed 2 bases and J 3 bases; nucleotides not matched to a gene: 5.

The chain recombines TRBV6-1 with TRBJ1-1; tentative D call: TRBD1 (6 bases). Germline lookup yields CDR1 MNHNS and CDR2 SASEGT. Deletions cut 5 bases from V and 1 base from J, with 14 bases between. The length of the CDR3 is 15 residues. CDR3 coding DNA: TGTGCCAGCAGTACCCGGGACATCTGGAACACTGAAGCTTTCTTT. This sequence encodes CASSTRDIWNTEAFF.